This entry concerns a single T cell receptor beta chain. This specimen comes from a study of blood T cell repertoires in COVID-19. Trimming cost V 0 bases and J 5 bases, with 4 bases left between them. The CDR3 has 12 residues. Germline CDR1 and CDR2: MNHEY and SVGAGI. In the original processing: Estimation of nucleated cell counts was performed using reference gene primer amplification. Clones were read by immunoSEQ multiplex PCR, and TCRdb kept only the in-frame ones, dropping some. D and trimming come from the DNA, and the V and J calls and clone size come from that table. This sample yields 30,000 to 40,000 clones, of which approximately 81% are seen a single time; over 1.5% belongs to the top ten.

This clonotype originated in a man in his sixties with COVID-19, enrolled during active disease. The chain has TRBV6-5 and TRBJ1-1; D is uncertain. Specimen: peripheral blood. CDR3 in amino acids: CASSYSRTEAFF. Here the CDR3 DNA reads TGTGCCAGCAGTTACTCGAGGACTGAAGCTTTCTTT.